The clone carrying this T cell receptor beta chain was seen a handful of times. What it recognizes is unknown. Clones were sequenced by immunoSEQ multiplex PCR, and TCRdb holds only the in-frame ones, with some missing. In the table there are about 22,000 clones, around four fifths of which are singletons. This entry comes from a study of CD4 T cells in relation to SARS-CoV-2 and coronaviruses. Looking at the study overall: ViraFEST: roughly 10-day antigen culture of PBMCs, then TCR beta CDR3 sequencing. Controls used an HIV-1 Nef peptide pool or no peptide.

Unexposed donor CD4+ T cells date from 2011-2018, before the COVID-19 pandemic. After ten to eleven days of culture, CD4+ T cells were isolated. As cell numbers allowed, unexposed-donor CD4+ T cells faced SARS-CoV-2 S/N and four cold-coronavirus spikes. Each well had approximately 2.2 million PBMCs in around 5.3% human AB serum with IL-2. Germline values: CDR1 SGHTA, CDR2 FQGTGA. CDR3 size: 13 residues. Trimming took off 2 bases at V and 1 base at J, with 5 bases between the two ends. The origin of this receptor is a human donor in good health. Sequenced input: CD4+ T cells from PBMCs, cultured in vitro. This sequence joins TRBV7-3 and TRBJ1-1; no clear D. This CDR3 reads CASSLSANTEAFF. CDR3 DNA: TGTGCCAGCAGCTTATCAGCGAACACTGAAGCTTTCTTT. Complete variable domain (other parts from reference TRBV7-3 and TRBJ1-1): GAGVSQTPSNKVTEKGKYVELRCDPISGHTALYWYRQSLGQGPEFLIYFQGTGAADDSGLPNDRFFAVRPEGSVSTLKIQRTERGDSAVYLCASSLSANTEAFFGQGTRLTVV.